This paragraph covers one T cell receptor beta chain sequence. Its antigen remains undetermined. Within one base of it there is no much larger clone, and no base qualities were kept. TCRbeta CDR3 regions were amplified from genomic DNA using the immunoSEQ Assay, a bias-controlled multiplex PCR. Processing in the source paper ran as follows. The number of nucleated cells in each sample was estimated from the amplification of reference gene primers within the assay. To quantify the absolute abundance of each unique TCRbeta CDR3 rearrangement, sequence reads were collapsed and filtered. For each sample, productive Simpson clonality was calculated by taking the square root of Simpson's diversity index across productive rearrangements. What TCRdb holds here is the immuneACCESS table cut down to in-frame rearrangements. Part of the clones is not present; checked against another copy, under half of the missing clones reflect an unresolved V gene, and the others are unexplained. The V and J calls and the clone size are those of that table, but D and trimming were determined from the DNA. This sample holds about 200,000 clones; 80% to 90% were observed only once. The leading ten clones occupy 13% of the sample.

These data are taken from a study of blood T cell repertoires in COVID-19 (dated by TCRdb to between 2020 and 2021). About the investigation overall: Samples covering the acute and convalescent phases of COVID-19 were provided by collaborators in the United States, Italy and Spain. The material from the prospective study consisted of cDNA or gDNA derived from T cells, B-cell-depleted T cells, or PBMCs. Deeply sampled blood TCRbeta repertoires from subjects exposed to, actively infected with, or recovered from COVID-19 were included in the dataset. A freely available public database, intended as a resource for researchers studying the immune response to SARS-CoV-2, is where the repertoires were released. The samples were drawn from two sources: the first 160 participants of the ongoing ImmuneRACE study, and over 1,000 subjects contributed by 6 global collaborators. Sample metadata almost always included a de-identified subject ID, COVID-19 status, age in years and sex. HLA class I and class II types, where available, came from metadata supplied by the sample provider rather than from assay-based typing.

Collaborating institutions collected whole blood in K2EDTA tubes following their own protocols. Collaborator samples were shipped for TCRbeta analysis as frozen whole blood, isolated PBMCs, or DNA extracted from either sample type. On the study overall, not on this receptor specifically: How much clinical and demographic metadata was included differed by source and by participant, and the metadata was provided uncurated.

Ends trimmed: V by 7 bases, J by 3 bases; bases unmatched to a gene: 7. The CDR3, from cysteine to phenylalanine, totals 14 residues. Only the CDR3 DNA is retained, 42 bases long and in frame from the first base. For CDR1 and CDR2, the germline V gene lists SGHAT and FQNNGV. Sequencing was done on a sample of peripheral blood. The sequence was obtained from a human donor in a cohort sampled during active COVID-19. The V and J genes are TRBV11-2 and TRBJ2-7, and 9 junctional nucleotides match TRBD2. The DNA sequence follows: TGTGCCAGCAAACTAGCGGGTCAACACTACGAGCAGTACTTC. Its protein product is CASKLAGQHYEQYF.